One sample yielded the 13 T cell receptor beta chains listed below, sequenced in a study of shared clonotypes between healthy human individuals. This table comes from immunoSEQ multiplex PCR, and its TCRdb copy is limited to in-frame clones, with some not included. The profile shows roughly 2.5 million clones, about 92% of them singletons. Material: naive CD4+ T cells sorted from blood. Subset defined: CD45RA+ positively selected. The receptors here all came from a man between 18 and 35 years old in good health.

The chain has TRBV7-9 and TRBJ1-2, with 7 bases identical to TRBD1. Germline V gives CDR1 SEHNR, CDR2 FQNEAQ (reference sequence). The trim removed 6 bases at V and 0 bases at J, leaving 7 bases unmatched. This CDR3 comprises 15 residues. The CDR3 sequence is CASSRTGVTNYGYTF. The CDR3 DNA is TGTGCCAGCAGTCGAACAGGGGTGACTAACTATGGCTACACCTTC.

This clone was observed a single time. The CDR3 reads CASSTPGYNTEAFF. DNA for the CDR3: TGTGCCAGTAGCACCCCAGGGTACAACACTGAAGCTTTCTTT. V gene TRBV19 combines with J gene TRBJ1-1; perhaps TRBD1 as D (5 bases). CDR1 is LNHDA, CDR2 SQIVND, per germline (reference sequence). The V gene lost 6 bases and the J gene lost 2 bases, with 13 bases spanning the gap. This CDR3 is built from 14 residues.

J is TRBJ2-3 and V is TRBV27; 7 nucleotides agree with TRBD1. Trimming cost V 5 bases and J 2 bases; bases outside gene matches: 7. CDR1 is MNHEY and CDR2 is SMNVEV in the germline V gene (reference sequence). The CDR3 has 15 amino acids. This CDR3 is CASSTWDRYTDTQYF. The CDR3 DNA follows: TGTGCCAGCAGTACCTGGGACAGATACACAGATACGCAGTATTTT.

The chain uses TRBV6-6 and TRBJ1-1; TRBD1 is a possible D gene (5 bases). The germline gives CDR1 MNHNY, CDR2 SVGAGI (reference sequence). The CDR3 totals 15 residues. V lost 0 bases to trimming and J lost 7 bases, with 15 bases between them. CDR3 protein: CASSYSRGGVGEAFF. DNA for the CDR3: TGTGCCAGCAGTTACTCGAGGGGCGGAGTGGGTGAAGCTTTCTTT.

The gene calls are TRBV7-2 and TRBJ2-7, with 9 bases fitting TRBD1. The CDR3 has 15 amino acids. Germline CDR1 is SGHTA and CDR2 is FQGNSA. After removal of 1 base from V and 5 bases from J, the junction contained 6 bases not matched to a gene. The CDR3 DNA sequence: TGTGCCAGCAGCTTAGGGGACAGGGTTTCTCACGAGCAGTACTTC. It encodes CASSLGDRVSHEQYF.

The CDR3 region is CASSGWEGNHYEQYF. The CDR3 DNA follows: TGTGCCAGCAGCGGGTGGGAGGGTAATCACTACGAGCAGTACTTC. V gene TRBV11-2 combines with J gene TRBJ2-7; 7 bases match TRBD2. The CDR3 has 15 residues. The J segment lost 3 bases and the V segment lost 5 bases, leaving 10 bases of the junction unmatched. Per germline, CDR1 SGHAT and CDR2 FQNNGV.

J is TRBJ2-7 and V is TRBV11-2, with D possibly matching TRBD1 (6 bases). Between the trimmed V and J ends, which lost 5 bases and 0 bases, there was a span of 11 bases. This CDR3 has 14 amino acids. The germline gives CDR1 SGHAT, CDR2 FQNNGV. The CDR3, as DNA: TGTGCCAGCAGCCCCGACAGGTACTCCTACGAGCAGTACTTC. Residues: CASSPDRYSYEQYF. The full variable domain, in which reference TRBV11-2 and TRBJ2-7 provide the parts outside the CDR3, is EAGVAQSPRYKIIEKRQSVAFWCNPISGHATLYWYQQILGQGPKLLIQFQNNGVVDDSQLPKDRFSAERLKGVDSTLKIQPAKLEDSAVYLCASSPDRYSYEQYFGPGTRLTVT.

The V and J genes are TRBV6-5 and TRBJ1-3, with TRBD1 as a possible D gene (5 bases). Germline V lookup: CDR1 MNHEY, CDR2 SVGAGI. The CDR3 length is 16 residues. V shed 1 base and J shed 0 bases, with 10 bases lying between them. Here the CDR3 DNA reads TGTGCCAGCAGTTACTTGGGACGGGACTCTGGAAACACCATATATTTT. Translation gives CASSYLGRDSGNTIYF.

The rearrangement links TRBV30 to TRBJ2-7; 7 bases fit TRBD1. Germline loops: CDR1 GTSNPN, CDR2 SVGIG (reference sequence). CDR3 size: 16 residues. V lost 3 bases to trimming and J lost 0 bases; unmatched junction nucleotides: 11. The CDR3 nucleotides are TGTGCCTGGAGCCACCCGTCAGGGGGTGCCTCCTACGAGCAGTACTTC. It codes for CAWSHPSGGASYEQYF.

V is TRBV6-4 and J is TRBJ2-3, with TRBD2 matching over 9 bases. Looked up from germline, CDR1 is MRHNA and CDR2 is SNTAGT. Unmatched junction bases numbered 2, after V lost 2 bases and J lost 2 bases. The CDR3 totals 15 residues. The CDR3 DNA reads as TGTGCCAGCAGTGACACTAGCGGGTACACAGATACGCAGTATTTT. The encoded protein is CASSDTSGYTDTQYF.

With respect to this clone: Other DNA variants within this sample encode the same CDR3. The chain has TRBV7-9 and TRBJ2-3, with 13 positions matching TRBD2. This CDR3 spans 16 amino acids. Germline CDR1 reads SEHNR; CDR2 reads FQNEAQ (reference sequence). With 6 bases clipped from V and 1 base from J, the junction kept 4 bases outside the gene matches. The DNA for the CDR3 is TGTGCCAGCAGTCCCGGACTAGCGGGAGGCACAGATACGCAGTATTTT. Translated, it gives CASSPGLAGGTDTQYF.

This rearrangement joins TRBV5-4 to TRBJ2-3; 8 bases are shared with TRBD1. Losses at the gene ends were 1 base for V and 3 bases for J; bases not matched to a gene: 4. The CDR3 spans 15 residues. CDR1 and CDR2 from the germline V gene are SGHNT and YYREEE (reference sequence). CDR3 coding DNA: TGTGCCAGCAGCTTGTACACAGGGGGAACAGATACGCAGTATTTT. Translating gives CASSLYTGGTDTQYF. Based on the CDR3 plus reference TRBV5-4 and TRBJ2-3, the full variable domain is ETGVTQSPTHLIKTRGQQVTLRCSSQSGHNTVSWYQQALGQGPQFIFQYYREEENGRGNFPPRFSGLQFPNYSSELNVNALELDDSALYLCASSLYTGGTDTQYFGPGTRLTVL.

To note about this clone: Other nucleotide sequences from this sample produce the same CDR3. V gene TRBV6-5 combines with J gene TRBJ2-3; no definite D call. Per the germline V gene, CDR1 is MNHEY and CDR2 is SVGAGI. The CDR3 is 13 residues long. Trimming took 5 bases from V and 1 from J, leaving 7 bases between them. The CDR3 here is CASSNRGTDTQYF. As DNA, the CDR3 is TGTGCCAGCAGTAATAGGGGCACAGATACGCAGTATTTT.